Presented here are 16 T cell receptor beta chains from one specimen sequenced in a study of blood T cell repertoires in COVID-19. The data were produced by immunoSEQ multiplex PCR, yet TCRdb's version contains in-frame clones alone and is incomplete. The table has tens of thousands of clones, approximately 89% seen once; the top ten hold more than 3%. The sample was peripheral blood. The receptors derive from a man aged 50-59 years with acute or convalescent COVID-19.

CDR3 in amino acids: CASSSGLAGAYTLAKNIQYF. CDR3 bases: TGTGCCAGCAGCTCAGGACTAGCGGGGGCCTATACCCTAGCCAAAAACATTCAGTACTTC. The genes are TRBV5-8 and TRBJ2-4; 13 positions match TRBD2. Germline V gives CDR1 SGHTS, CDR2 YDEGEE. CDR3 length: 20 residues. J was trimmed by 0 bases and V by 3 bases; bases with no gene match: 12.

The chain carries TRBV19 and TRBJ2-7, with 7 bases matching TRBD1. The V gene's germline CDR1 is LNHDA and CDR2 SQIVND (reference sequence). There are 14 residues in the CDR3. The junction had 5 bases not matched to a gene; V was cut back by 6 bases and J by 0 bases. DNA of the CDR3: TGTGCCAGTAGGACCGGGACAGCCTCCTACGAGCAGTACTTC. The encoded protein is CASRTGTASYEQYF.

The V and J genes are TRBV6-5 and TRBJ2-1; the match to TRBD1 covers 9 bases. The CDR3 is 14 residues long. CDR1 is MNHEY and CDR2 is SVGAGI in the germline V gene. V dropped 2 bases and J dropped 6; count of bases not matched to a gene: 2. The CDR3 region is CASSYGTGFNEQFF. The CDR3 DNA is TGTGCCAGCAGTTACGGGACAGGGTTCAATGAGCAGTTCTTC.

CDR3 bases: TGTGCCAGCAGCCAAGTAACAGGAAATCAGCCCCAGCATTTT. As protein: CASSQVTGNQPQHF. The chain carries TRBV3-1 (or the pseudogene TRBV3-2) and TRBJ1-5, with D perhaps TRBD1 (5 bases). The V gene's germline CDR1 is LGHDT and CDR2 YNNKEL (reference sequence). The CDR3 is 14 residues long. V was cut by 1 base and J by 4 bases, with 8 bases left in between.

This sequence joins TRBV24-1 and TRBJ2-1; D possibly corresponds to TRBD1 (6 bases). CDR3 size: 17 residues. CDR1 is KGHDR and CDR2 is SFDVKD in the germline V gene. With 2 bases removed from V and 4 bases from J, the gap between germline ends came to 17 bases. CDR3 sequence reads: CATSDSPGEIGYNEQFF. The CDR3, as DNA: TGTGCCACCAGTGATTCTCCAGGGGAGATTGGTTACAATGAGCAGTTCTTC.

CDR3 in amino acids: CASTLTRSITEAFF. In nucleotides, the CDR3 is TGTGCCAGCACCCTCACGAGGAGTATCACTGAAGCTTTCTTT. This chain links TRBV6-5 with TRBJ1-1, with D uncertain. Trimming removed 7 bases from V and 4 bases from J, with 16 bases in between. The CDR3 length is 14 residues. Germline V CDR1 and CDR2: MNHEY, SVGAGI.

The genes are TRBV29-1 and TRBJ1-2, with 10 bases that match TRBD1. J gave up 5 bases and V 6 bases, and 9 bases lay outside the gene matches. Germline CDR1 and CDR2: SQVTM and ANQGSEA. The CDR3 sequence is 14 residues long. This CDR3 is CSVPSTGGNYGYTF. The CDR3 region has the DNA TGCAGCGTCCCTTCGACAGGGGGCAATTATGGCTACACCTTC.

The chain uses TRBV7-8 and TRBJ1-1; the D is unclear. Trimming took off 5 bases at V and 2 bases at J, with 12 bases between the two ends. The CDR3 is 14 residues long. The germline V gene has CDR1 SGHVS and CDR2 FQNEAQ. Here the CDR3 reads CASSPVGQNTEAFF. CDR3 coding DNA: TGTGCCAGCAGCCCCGTGGGCCAAAACACTGAAGCTTTCTTT. The entire variable domain, with the rest obtained from reference TRBV7-8 and TRBJ1-1, is as follows: GAGVSQSPRYKVAKRGQDVALRCDPISGHVSLFWYQQALGQGPEFLTYFQNEAQLDKSGLPSDRFFAERPEGSVSTLKIQRTQQEDSAVYLCASSPVGQNTEAFFGQGTRLTVV.

The chain employs TRBV6-1 and TRBJ1-4, with 8 bases lining up with TRBD1. With 4 bases clipped from V and 2 bases from J, the junction kept 9 bases outside the gene matches. CDR3 length equals 17 residues. Per the germline V gene, CDR1 is MNHNS and CDR2 is SASEGT. The chain's CDR3 is CASSVSGGARTNEKLFF. As DNA, the CDR3 is TGTGCCAGCAGTGTATCAGGGGGCGCGCGGACTAATGAAAAACTGTTTTTT.

This chain uses TRBV6-1 with TRBJ2-7, with TRBD1 matching over 8 bases. CDR3 length equals 13 residues. Per germline, CDR1 MNHNS and CDR2 SASEGT. Germline trimming cut 7 bases from V and 3 bases from J; bases unmatched to any gene: 5. The CDR3 protein is CASTLDRGYEQYF. The CDR3 region has the DNA TGTGCCAGCACCTTAGACAGGGGCTACGAGCAGTACTTC.

The V call is TRBV6-6, the J call TRBJ1-3; unclear D gene. V was trimmed by 6 bases and J by 3 bases, leaving 12 bases between them. CDR1 is MNHNY, CDR2 SVGAGI, per germline (reference sequence). The CDR3 is 14 amino acids. The DNA for the CDR3 is TGTGCCAGCAGCCTCGCGGGAAATGGAAACACCATATATTTT. It is translated as CASSLAGNGNTIYF.

The chain links TRBV30 to TRBJ2-7; no firm D call. Per the germline V gene, CDR1 is GTSNPN and CDR2 is SVGIG (reference sequence). This CDR3 region has 13 residues. Deletions cut 2 bases from V and 3 bases from J, with 11 bases between. This CDR3 reads CAWSREVGYEQYF. The CDR3 region has the DNA TGTGCCTGGAGTAGAGAGGTAGGCTACGAGCAGTACTTC.

This sequence joins TRBV5-1 and TRBJ1-4; 11 bases are shared with TRBD1. The germline gives CDR1 SGHRS, CDR2 YFSETQ. The ends lost 2 bases at V and 10 bases at J; junction bases unmatched: 4. The CDR3 has 14 amino acids. CDR3 DNA sequence: TGCGCCAGCAGCTTACAGGGACAGGGGGGAAAACTGTTTTTT. Protein product: CASSLQGQGGKLFF.

This chain links TRBV27 with TRBJ2-5; no reliable D call. Trimming removed 5 bases at V and 4 bases at J, with 11 bases between. This CDR3 spans 13 amino acids. CDR1 and CDR2 from the germline V gene are MNHEY and SMNVEV (reference sequence). CDR3 in amino acids: CASSPVESETQYF. The CDR3 bases are TGTGCCAGCAGTCCGGTTGAATCAGAGACCCAGTACTTC.

V and J are TRBV2 and TRBJ2-7; D gene unclear. The CDR3 has 16 amino acids. Trimming cost V 0 bases and J 0 bases, with 12 bases left between them. In germline, CDR1 is SNHLY, CDR2 FYNNEI. This CDR3 reads CASSEALTDSSYEQYF. In DNA, the CDR3 is TGTGCCAGCAGTGAAGCGCTTACAGATAGCTCCTACGAGCAGTACTTC.

The table lists this clone with a few counts. The chain joins TRBV29-1 to TRBJ1-2, with a tentative D call TRBD1 (6 bases). The V gene's germline CDR1 is SQVTM and CDR2 ANQGSEA. The CDR3 covers 14 residues. With 8 bases removed from V and 2 bases from J, the gap between germline ends came to 18 bases. CDR3 nucleotide sequence: TGCAGCCTCCCGGCCACAGGGCAAAACTATGGCTACACCTTC. Its translation: CSLPATGQNYGYTF.